The clone carrying this T cell receptor beta chain was seen a handful of times. As yet, its antigen is unknown. The ends lost 0 bases at V and 4 bases at J; junction bases unmatched: 5. The CDR3 covers 15 residues. Germline loops: CDR1 SGDLS, CDR2 YYNGEE. These data come from a study of CD8+ T cells in alopecia areata. On the study more broadly: Twice a day, 5 to 10 mg of oral tofacitinib was administered to treated patients.

Points from the study as a whole: With just one nonresponder, it is still uncertain whether baseline CD8+ expansion relates to response. During tofacitinib treatment, many expanded lesional clones remained in scalp and blood. Compared with mice, patients displayed less clear TCR sharing, possibly for HLA-related reasons.

As to treatment: oral pan-JAK inhibitor, 5-10 mg twice daily. It was cDNA, reverse transcribed from extracted RNA, that served as the sequencing template. Data came from immunoSEQ multiplex PCR; TCRdb stores just in-frame clones and leaves some out. The sample has fewer than 250,000 clones, about 40% seen once. The receptor comes from a human donor with alopecia areata. The sequences come from CD4+ T cells sorted from blood, collected around week 36, from a patient treated with tofacitinib. V and J are TRBV9 and TRBJ2-5, with TRBD1 matching over 8 bases. The CDR3 coding sequence is TGTGCCAGCAGCGTAGTGGCAGGGGGCGTAGAGACCCAGTACTTC. The encoded protein is CASSVVAGGVETQYF.